This TCR beta chain appears in the sequencing data of a study of cytomegalovirus exposure and HLA in healthy donors. The germline CDR1 and CDR2 sequences are SGHDT and YYEEEE. The germline V and J ends were trimmed by 0 bases and 7 bases, with 7 bases remaining between them. This CDR3 comprises 12 residues. The PCR contained 60 Vbeta and 13 Jbeta primers. TCRdb's table, derived via immunoSEQ multiplex PCR, lists solely in-frame clones and lacks some. Of some 120,000 clones listed, 75% to 85% were seen once; the top ten hold under 9.5%. The gene calls are TRBV5-6 and TRBJ1-1; D gene uncertain. The receptor comes from a woman aged 50 to 65 in good health and CMV-seropositive. The sequenced sample was PBMCs. Here the CDR3 reads CASSLGRIEAFF. The DNA for the CDR3 is TGTGCCAGCAGCTTGGGGCGGATTGAAGCTTTCTTT.